This is a list of T cell receptor beta chains from one sample in a study of T cell responses to AZD1222 COVID-19 vaccine. The repertoire was sequenced with immunoSEQ multiplex PCR; TCRdb's copy has only in-frame clones and lacks some. The sample yields about 140,000 clones, about 90% seen once. Material: peripheral blood, obtained 28 days after the second AZD1222 dose. Receptors were obtained from an adult who received the AZD1222 COVID-19 vaccine. The CDR3 runs from the conserved cysteine through the conserved F or W. A D gene is named only where the DNA matches it firmly. Size is stated for part of the rows, as once, few or many counts, or as a class when the clone is expanded.

TRBJ1-6 TRBV6-5 . TRBD1 TGTGCCAGCAGTTACTCGAACAGGGACAGGAATTCACCCCTCCACTTT CASSYSNRDRNSPLHF
TRBJ2-1 TRBV28 . TRBD1 TGTGCCAGCAGCCGAACCCAGACAGGGGACAATGAGCAGTTCTTC CASSRTQTGDNEQFF
TRBJ2-7 TRBV11-2 . TRBD1 TGTGCCAGCAGCTCCCACCGGGACAGCTCCTACGAGCAGTACTTC CASSSHRDSSYEQYF
TRBJ2-7 TRBV28 . . TGTGCCAGCAGTACCGCCGTTATCAGTACGGACGGCAACTACGAGCAGTACTTC CASSTAVISTDGNYEQYF
TRBJ1-1 TRBV9 . . TGTGCCAGCAGCGTAGGGGCCGTAACGAACACTGAAGCTTTCTTT CASSVGAVTNTEAFF
TRBJ2-1 TRBV29-1 . TRBD1 TGCAGCGGACAGGGGGCCCATTTGTCCTACAATGAGCAGTTCTTC CSGQGAHLSYNEQFF
TRBJ2-7 TRBV27 . TRBD2 TGTGCCAGCAGACAAGGGCTAGCGGGAGGCGGTTACGAGCAGTACTTC CASRQGLAGGGYEQYF
TRBJ1-1 TRBV7-9 once . TGTGCCAGCAGCCTTGGCCAGGGGAACACTGAAGCTTTCTTT CASSLGQGNTEAFF
TRBJ2-1 TRBV7-3 . . TGTGCCAGCAGCCAATTCAGAAGTGGGTCCTACAATGAGCAGTTCTTC CASSQFRSGSYNEQFF
TRBJ1-2 TRBV7-9 . . TGTGCCAGCAGTCTCCGGGACCCCAGGTTGTATGGCTACACCTTC CASSLRDPRLYGYTF
TRBJ1-2 TRBV3-1/TRBV3-2 few TRBD1 TGTGCCAGCAGCCAAGGGTCAGGGGGCGGCTATGGCTACACCTTC CASSQGSGGGYGYTF
TRBJ1-4 TRBV27 . TRBD1 TGTGCCAGCAGTTTATTGAGGACAGGGTCGAGCGAAAAACTGTTTTTT CASSLLRTGSSEKLFF
TRBJ2-2 TRBV10-3 once . TGTGCCATCAAGGCGGGGCTTGAGAACACCGGGGAGCTGTTTTTT CAIKAGLENTGELFF
TRBJ1-5 TRBV28 . . TGTGCCAGCAGTCCCGACATGTATAGCAATCAGCCCCAGCATTTT CASSPDMYSNQPQHF
TRBJ2-7 TRBV7-3 few TRBD1 TGTGCCAGCAGCTCCTGGGACAGGGTAGACTGCGAGCAGTACTTC CASSSWDRVDCEQYF
TRBJ1-5 TRBV24-1 . TRBD1 TGTGCCACCAGTGAAGGCAGGGGGGCAGGGCAGCCCCAGCATTTT CATSEGRGAGQPQHF
TRBJ2-5 TRBV7-2 . TRBD2 TGTGCCAGCAGCCCCGGGACTAGTACACAAGAGACCCAGTACTTC CASSPGTSTQETQYF
TRBJ1-5 TRBV27 . TRBD1 TGTGCCAGCAGACCTAAACAGGGGTTGAGCAATCAGCCCCAGCATTTT CASRPKQGLSNQPQHF
TRBJ2-2 TRBV19 . . TGTGCCAGTAGTATCAACAGGGTGACCACCGGGGAGCTGTTTTTT CASSINRVTTGELFF
TRBJ2-5 TRBV4-2 . . TGTGCCAGCAAGAGAGGGGCGGGGGAGACCCAGTACTTC CASKRGAGETQYF
TRBJ2-7 TRBV5-8 . . TGTGCCAGCAGCCTAGGAGGCACTCCCTACGAGCAGTACTTC CASSLGGTPYEQYF
TRBJ2-7 TRBV5-1 . . TGCGCCAGCAGCTTGGCCGGACTCTTTAGGGAGCAGTACTTC CASSLAGLFREQYF
TRBJ2-3 TRBV9 . TRBD1 TGTGCCAGCAGCGTAGGAGCGAGGGACAGGGGAGATACGCAGTATTTT CASSVGARDRGDTQYF
TRBJ2-1 TRBV5-1 . . TGCGCCAGCAGCTTGAGCCTTAGCGGCTCCTACAATGAGCAGTTCTTC CASSLSLSGSYNEQFF
TRBJ2-3 TRBV5-1 . TRBD2 TGCGCCAGCGCCCCTACTAGCGGAACAGATACGCAGTATTTT CASAPTSGTDTQYF
TRBJ1-2 TRBV12-3/TRBV12-4 . . TGTGCCAGCAGTTTCGGTTGGGCTGGCGGCTACACCTTC CASSFGWAGGYTF
TRBJ2-7 TRBV29-1 . . TGCAGCGCCACCGCCTGGGGTACCTACGAGCAGTACTTC CSATAWGTYEQYF
TRBJ1-1 TRBV4-3 . TRBD1 TGCGCCAGCAGCCCATCGACAGGGGCGGGCACTGAAGCTTTCTTT CASSPSTGAGTEAFF
TRBJ2-7 TRBV10-2 . . TGCGCCAGCAGTGAACAGGGTAGCGGAGTTTACGAGCAGTACTTC CASSEQGSGVYEQYF
TRBJ2-7 TRBV9 . TRBD1 TGTGCCAGCAGCCCGCGCCACATGGACAGGGAGGTCTACGAGCAGTACTTC CASSPRHMDREVYEQYF